The clone carrying this T cell receptor beta chain was detected a few times. This table comes from immunoSEQ multiplex PCR, and its TCRdb copy is limited to in-frame clones, with some not included. The sample has about 91,000 clones; 80% to 90% are singletons. The time point is: after dendritic cell vaccination, including at tumor progression/relapse. No glioblastoma patient carried an isocitrate dehydrogenase mutation. This sample was included in a study of glioma-infiltrating T cells after dendritic cell vaccination. This sequence was found in a human donor with glioblastoma. Here the sequenced sample was blood, taken after dendritic cell vaccination.

DNA of the CDR3: TGTGCCAGCAGGGACAGGGACTACGGGTATGAAAAACTGTTTTTT. It specifies CASRDRDYGYEKLFF. The chain links TRBV27 to TRBJ1-4, with 8 nucleotides matching TRBD1. CDR3 size: 15 residues. Germline assignment: CDR1 MNHEY and CDR2 SMNVEV (reference sequence). Trimming took 6 bases from V and 6 from J; bases not matched to a gene: 9. Variable domain in full (rest from reference TRBV27 and TRBJ1-4): EAQVTQNPRYLITVTGKKLTVTCSQNMNHEYMSWYRQDPGLGLRQIYYSMNVEVTDKGDVPEGYKVSRKEKRNFPLILESPSPNQTSLYFCASRDRDYGYEKLFFGSGTQLSVL.